These 24 T cell receptor beta chains were sequenced from one sample in a study of CD4 T cells in relation to SARS-CoV-2 and coronaviruses (dated by TCRdb to about 2021). Their specific antigens are unknown. CD4+ T cells from unexposed donors were collected before the COVID-19 pandemic (2011-2018). After more than nine days of culture, CD4+ T cells were isolated with the EasySep CD4+ T cell isolation kit. The receptor library was made with the immunoSEQ multiplex PCR assay. Sourced from immuneACCESS, this table was stored by TCRdb with only in-frame sequences that have V and J called. A share of the clones is absent; for the studies checked, an unresolved V gene accounts for under half, and the remainder has no known explanation. This sample is represented by about 23,000 clones; less than 85% of them were singletons. 29% of the sample is in the top ten clones. Sequenced sample: CD4+ T cells from PBMCs, cultured in vitro. Source of these receptors: a human donor in good health.

The chain links TRBV28 to TRBJ2-5; 7 nucleotides agree with TRBD2. V dropped 5 bases and J dropped 4; count of bases not matched to a gene: 4. This CDR3 contains 13 residues. CDR1 is MDHEN, CDR2 SYDVKM, per germline. This chain's CDR3 is CASSPAGVETQYF. The DNA of the CDR3 is TGTGCCAGCAGTCCCGCGGGAGTAGAGACCCAGTACTTC.

This clone showed up just a few times. The chain has TRBV9 and TRBJ1-2, with 7 positions matching TRBD1. Germline V gene data show CDR1 as SGDLS and CDR2 as YYNGEE. CDR3 size: 15 residues. J lost 4 bases, V lost 2 bases, and 8 bases had no gene match. The CDR3 DNA reads TGTGCCAGCAGCGTTGGACAGGAAGTAGTCTATGGCTACACCTTC. It codes for CASSVGQEVVYGYTF.

The chain recombines TRBV11-3 with TRBJ2-1, with 7 positions matching TRBD2. Germline V gene lookup returns CDR1 SGHNT and CDR2 YENEEA. The J segment lost 6 bases and the V segment lost 1 base, leaving 0 bases of the junction unmatched. There are 13 residues in the CDR3. The CDR3 loop is CASSLGTSNEQFF. CDR3 coding DNA: TGTGCCAGCAGCTTAGGGACTAGCAATGAGCAGTTCTTC.

The chain joins TRBV20-1 to TRBJ1-1; D gene ambiguous. Germline assignment: CDR1 DFQATT and CDR2 SNEGSKA (reference sequence). This CDR3 contains 11 residues. The V gene lost 1 base and the J gene lost 7 bases, with 7 bases spanning the gap. In DNA, the CDR3 is TGCAGTGCTAGAGGACGGAGTGAAGCTTTCTTT. Its protein is CSARGRSEAFF.

Comment on this clone: In the same sample, other DNA sequences code for this CDR3. The chain combines TRBV19 with TRBJ2-1; TRBD2 aligns across 7 bases. Germline lookup yields CDR1 LNHDA and CDR2 SQIVND (reference sequence). The CDR3 loop spans 15 amino acids. Germline trimming cut 6 bases from V and 3 bases from J; bases unmatched to any gene: 8. The chain's CDR3 is CASSEGRGSYNEQFF. CDR3 sequence (DNA): TGTGCCAGTAGCGAAGGACGCGGGAGCTACAATGAGCAGTTCTTC. Looking up the rest from reference TRBV19 and TRBJ2-1 gives the full variable domain: DGGITQSPKYLFRKEGQNVTLSCEQNLNHDAMYWYRQDPGQGLRLIYYSQIVNDFQKGDIAEGYSVSREKKESFPLTVTSAQKNPTAFYLCASSEGRGSYNEQFFGPGTRLTVL.

The chain employs TRBV24-1 and TRBJ1-1; 9 bases are shared with TRBD1. V dropped 4 bases and J dropped 5; count of bases not matched to a gene: 4. The CDR3 sequence is 14 residues long. Germline-derived CDR1 and CDR2 are KGHDR and SFDVKD. This chain's CDR3 is CATSEGQGGTEAFF. CDR3 in DNA: TGTGCCACCAGTGAGGGACAGGGTGGTACTGAAGCTTTCTTT.

The CDR3 sequence: CASSSGLAEYNEQFF. CDR3 DNA sequence: TGTGCCAGCAGTTCCGGACTAGCGGAGTACAATGAGCAGTTCTTC. The chain links TRBV6-4 to TRBJ2-1; 10 bases agree with TRBD2. Germline V gives CDR1 MRHNA, CDR2 SNTAGT. Trimming took 5 bases from V and 4 from J; bases not matched to a gene: 5. The CDR3 spans 15 residues.

V is TRBV21-1 and J is TRBJ2-1. TRBV21-1 is flagged as a pseudogene. There are 16 residues in the CDR3. The CDR3 region has the DNA TGTGCCAGCAGCACAGGGCAGGGAGTTTCATCGAATGAGCAGTTCTTC. This translates into CASSTGQGVSSNEQFF.

This clone was observed a single time. This chain connects TRBV19 to TRBJ1-1, with 8 bases aligning to TRBD1. The V gene end was trimmed by 5 bases and the J gene end by 6 bases; junction bases not matched to a gene: 11. This CDR3 region has 15 residues. CDR1 and CDR2 (germline): LNHDA, SQIVND (reference sequence). The CDR3 nucleotides read TGTGCCAGTAGTGAGGACAGGGTGATGTTAGCTGAAGCTTTCTTT. Its protein is CASSEDRVMLAEAFF.

The chain uses TRBV25-1 and TRBJ2-1; tentative D call: TRBD1 (6 bases). Germline CDR1 is MGHDK and CDR2 is SYGVNS. Trimming cost V 3 bases and J 7 bases, with 16 bases left between them. The CDR3 sequence is 15 residues long. CDR3 sequence (DNA): TGTGCCAGCAGTGATTTTGGGGGCTCTTGGAATGAGCAGTTCTTC. This sequence encodes CASSDFGGSWNEQFF.

The V call is TRBV19, the J call TRBJ2-3, with D uncertain. This CDR3 contains 13 residues. Germline V gene sequence: CDR1 LNHDA, CDR2 SQIVND (reference sequence). V lost 3 bases and J 2 bases, leaving 6 bases between the germline ends. DNA of the CDR3: TGTGCCAGTAGTATCGGAGTCACAGATACGCAGTATTTT. This gives the protein CASSIGVTDTQYF.

The chain carries TRBV11-2 and TRBJ2-1, with 7 nucleotides matching TRBD2. After removal of 1 base from V and 4 bases from J, the junction contained 4 bases not matched to a gene. Germline V gene sequence: CDR1 SGHAT, CDR2 FQNNGV. CDR3 length: 15 residues. In nucleotides, the CDR3 is TGTGCCAGCAGCTTAGGGGGAGGGCTATACAATGAGCAGTTCTTC. Protein product: CASSLGGGLYNEQFF.

The V call is TRBV7-9, the J call TRBJ1-2, with D maybe TRBD1 (5 bases). Trimming stripped 5 bases from V and 7 bases from J, with 14 bases between. The CDR3 covers 13 residues. CDR1 is SEHNR, CDR2 FQNEAQ, per germline (reference sequence). The CDR3 bases are TGTGCCAGCAGCGTCGGGGGGGGTCCTGGCTACACCTTC. Protein product: CASSVGGGPGYTF.

This chain joins TRBV24-1 and TRBJ2-1; TRBD2 is a possible D gene (6 bases). The CDR3 is made up of 16 amino acids. V was clipped by 4 bases and J by 7 bases, with 19 bases between them. Germline lookup yields CDR1 KGHDR and CDR2 SFDVKD. CDR3 sequence (DNA): TGTGCCACCAGTGACCTACGACTAGATGGTTATAATGAGCAGTTCTTC. Its protein product is CATSDLRLDGYNEQFF.

V is TRBV6-4 and J is TRBJ2-7; TRBD2 matches at 10 bases. There are 13 residues in the CDR3. Trimming took 7 bases from V and 3 from J; bases not matched to a gene: 3. Germline V lookup: CDR1 MRHNA, CDR2 SNTAGT. The CDR3 reads CASTEREGYEQYF. The CDR3 nucleotides are TGTGCCAGCACCGAGCGGGAGGGCTACGAGCAGTACTTC.

This chain connects TRBV24-1 to TRBJ1-2, with D perhaps matching TRBD1 (5 bases). The CDR3 is 12 amino acids. Looked up from germline, CDR1 is KGHDR and CDR2 is SFDVKD. The V gene lost 5 bases and the J gene lost 8 bases, with 11 bases spanning the gap. CDR3 region: CATSVQGGGYTF. The CDR3 DNA follows: TGTGCCACCAGTGTGCAGGGAGGAGGCTACACCTTC.

The gene calls are TRBV25-1 and TRBJ2-4; 9 nucleotides line up with TRBD2. This CDR3 contains 11 residues. CDR1 and CDR2 from the germline V gene are MGHDK and SYGVNS. The trim removed 10 bases at V and 16 bases at J, leaving 11 bases unmatched. The CDR3 DNA reads TGTGCCACCCAACTAGGGACTAGCCTTTACTTC. Protein product: CATQLGTSLYF.

The chain combines TRBV27 with TRBJ1-4; tentatively, D is TRBD1 (6 bases). The germline CDR1 and CDR2 sequences are MNHEY and SMNVEV (reference sequence). Trimming left V 5 bases short and J 6 bases short, with 13 bases between. The CDR3 has 14 residues. The CDR3, as DNA: TGTGCCAGCAGTCGGACGGGGGCGGATGAAAAACTGTTTTTT. As protein: CASSRTGADEKLFF.

V gene TRBV5-1 combines with J gene TRBJ2-5; TRBD1 matches 8 bases. Trimming took 0 bases from V and 2 from J; bases not matched to a gene: 0. The CDR3 spans 14 residues. Germline V gene lookup returns CDR1 SGHRS and CDR2 YFSETQ. CDR3 region: CASSLDRGQETQYF. Written as DNA, the CDR3 is TGCGCCAGCAGCTTGGACAGGGGGCAAGAGACCCAGTACTTC. The full variable domain, its missing parts supplied by reference TRBV5-1 and TRBJ2-5, is KAGVTQTPRYLIKTRGQQVTLSCSPISGHRSVSWYQQTPGQGLQFLFEYFSETQRNKGNFPGRFSGRQFSNSRSEMNVSTLELGDSALYLCASSLDRGQETQYFGPGTRLLVL.

This clone occurred a few times. V and J are TRBV10-2 and TRBJ1-1, with D perhaps TRBD1 (6 bases). This CDR3 has 15 residues. Per germline, CDR1 WSHSY and CDR2 SAAADI. Trimming removed 6 bases at V and 0 bases at J, with 14 bases between. In nucleotides, the CDR3 is TGCGCCAGCAGACAGGGCCGGATATTGAACACTGAAGCTTTCTTT. It translates to CASRQGRILNTEAFF.

This chain uses TRBV7-2 with TRBJ2-1; the D gene could be TRBD1 or TRBD2 (5 bases each). The germline V gene has CDR1 SGHTA and CDR2 FQGNSA. With 5 bases removed from V and 8 bases from J, the gap between germline ends came to 13 bases. The CDR3 has 13 amino acids. The CDR3 region has the DNA TGTGCCAGCAGCCAGGGAGAATGGGATGAGCAGTTCTTC. Translation: CASSQGEWDEQFF.

V usage is TRBV15 and J usage is TRBJ2-7; D assignment may be TRBD1 or TRBD2 (6 bases each). The germline CDR1 and CDR2 sequences are LNHNV and YYDKDF (reference sequence). Trimming took 1 base from V and 6 from J, leaving 10 bases between them. The CDR3 contains 13 residues. The DNA of the CDR3 is TGTGCCACCAGCAGAGTTAGGGGGGCCGAGCAGTACTTC. This codes for CATSRVRGAEQYF.

This clone was recorded once. The chain recombines TRBV10-3 with TRBJ2-3, with 10 bases that match TRBD1. This CDR3 has 18 amino acids. CDR1 is ENHRY, CDR2 SYGVKD, per germline. With 10 bases clipped from V and 2 bases from J, the junction kept 18 bases outside the gene matches. The CDR3 here is CATHRDRGLIPSTDTQYF. In nucleotides, the CDR3 is TGTGCCACTCATCGAGACAGGGGGCTCATTCCGTCCACAGATACGCAGTATTTT.

V is TRBV14 and J is TRBJ2-1; TRBD2 matches at 9 bases. The CDR3 has 15 residues. From germline, CDR1 is SGHDN and CDR2 FVKESK. The J segment lost 9 bases and the V segment lost 1 base, leaving 7 bases of the junction unmatched. For the CDR3, the DNA is TGTGCCAGCAGCCAAGGCGGGAGGGCCCCGGGTGAGCAGTTCTTC. The encoded protein is CASSQGGRAPGEQFF. Full variable domain (remainder filled in from reference TRBV14 and TRBJ2-1): EAGVTQFPSHSVIEKGQTVTLRCDPISGHDNLYWYRRVMGKEIKFLLHFVKESKQDESGMPNNRFLAERTGGTYSTLKVQPAELEDSGVYFCASSQGGRAPGEQFFGPGTRLTVL.